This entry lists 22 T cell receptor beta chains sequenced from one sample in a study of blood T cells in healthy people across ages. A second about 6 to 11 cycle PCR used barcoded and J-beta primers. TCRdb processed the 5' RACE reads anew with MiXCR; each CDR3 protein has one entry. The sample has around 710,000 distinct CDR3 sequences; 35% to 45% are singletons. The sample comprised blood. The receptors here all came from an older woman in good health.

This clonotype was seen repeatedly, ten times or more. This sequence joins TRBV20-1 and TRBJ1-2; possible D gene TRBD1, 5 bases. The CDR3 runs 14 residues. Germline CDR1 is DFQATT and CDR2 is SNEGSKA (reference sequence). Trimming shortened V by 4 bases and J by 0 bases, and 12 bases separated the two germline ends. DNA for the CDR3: TGCAGTGCTACCCCAAGGGGTTCTAACTATGGCTACACCTTC. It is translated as CSATPRGSNYGYTF.

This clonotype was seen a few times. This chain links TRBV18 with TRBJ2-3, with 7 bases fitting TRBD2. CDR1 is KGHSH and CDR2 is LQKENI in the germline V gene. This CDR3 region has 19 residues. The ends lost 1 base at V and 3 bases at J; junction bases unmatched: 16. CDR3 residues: CASSPLAGRGRRSTDTQYF. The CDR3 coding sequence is TGTGCCAGCTCACCACTAGCGGGTCGCGGTCGGCGTTCTACAGATACGCAGTATTTT.

CDR3 residues: CASSYTWTGEDGYTF. CDR3 bases: TGTGCCAGCAGCTACACGTGGACAGGGGAGGATGGCTACACCTTC. The chain couples TRBV7-9 to TRBJ1-2; 9 bases map to TRBD1. V shed 4 bases and J 6 bases; nucleotides not matched to a gene: 9. Per germline, CDR1 SEHNR and CDR2 FQNEAQ (reference sequence). There are 15 residues in the CDR3.

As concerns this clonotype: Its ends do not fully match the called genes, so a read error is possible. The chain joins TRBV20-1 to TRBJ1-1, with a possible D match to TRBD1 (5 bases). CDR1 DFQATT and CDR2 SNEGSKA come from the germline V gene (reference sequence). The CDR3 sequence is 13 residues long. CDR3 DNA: TGCAGTGTTAGAGAGCAGGGTAGCACTGAAGCTTTCTTT. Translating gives CSVREQGSTEAFF.

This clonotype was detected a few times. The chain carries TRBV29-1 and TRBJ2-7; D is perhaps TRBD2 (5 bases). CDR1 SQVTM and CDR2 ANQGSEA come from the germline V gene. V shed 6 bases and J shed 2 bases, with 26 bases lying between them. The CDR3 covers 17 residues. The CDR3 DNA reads TGCAGCGTGCCACGATCCCCGGACTTCACCGGAACCTACGAGCAGTACTTC. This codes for CSVPRSPDFTGTYEQYF.

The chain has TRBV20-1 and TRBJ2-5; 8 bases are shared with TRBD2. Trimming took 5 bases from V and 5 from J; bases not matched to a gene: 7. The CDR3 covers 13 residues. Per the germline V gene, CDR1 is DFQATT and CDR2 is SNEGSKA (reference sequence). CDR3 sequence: CSAPGTSQETQYF. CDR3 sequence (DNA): TGCAGTGCTCCCGGGACTAGTCAGGAGACCCAGTACTTC.

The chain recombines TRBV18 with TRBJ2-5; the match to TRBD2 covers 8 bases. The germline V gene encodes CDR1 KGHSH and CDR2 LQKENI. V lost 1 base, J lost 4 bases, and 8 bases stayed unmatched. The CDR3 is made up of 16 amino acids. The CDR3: CASSPLWTSLLETQYF. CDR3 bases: TGTGCCAGCTCACCACTTTGGACTAGCCTTTTAGAGACCCAGTACTTC.

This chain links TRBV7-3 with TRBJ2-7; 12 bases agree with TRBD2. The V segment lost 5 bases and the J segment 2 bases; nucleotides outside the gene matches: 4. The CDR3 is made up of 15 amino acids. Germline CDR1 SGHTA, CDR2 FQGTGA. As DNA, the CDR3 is TGTGCCAGCAGCACCTCTAGCGGGGGGGCCTACGAGCAGTACTTC. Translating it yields CASSTSSGGAYEQYF.

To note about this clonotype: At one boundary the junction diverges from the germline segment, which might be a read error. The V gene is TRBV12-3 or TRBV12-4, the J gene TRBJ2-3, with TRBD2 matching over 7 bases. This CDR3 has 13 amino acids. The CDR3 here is CAGSRVGGGTQYF. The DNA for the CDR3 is TGTGCCGGCAGTAGAGTGGGGGGGGGTACGCAGTATTTT.

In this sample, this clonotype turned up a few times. DNA of the CDR3: TGTGCCAGCAGTCCTTTAGCGGGAGGCAACATTCAGTACTTC. Its translation: CASSPLAGGNIQYF. The V call is TRBV2, the J call TRBJ2-4, with 10 bases matching TRBD2. Germline V gives CDR1 SNHLY, CDR2 FYNNEI. V trimming: 5 bases; J trimming: 7 bases; junction bases outside the gene matches: 5. This CDR3 has 14 amino acids.

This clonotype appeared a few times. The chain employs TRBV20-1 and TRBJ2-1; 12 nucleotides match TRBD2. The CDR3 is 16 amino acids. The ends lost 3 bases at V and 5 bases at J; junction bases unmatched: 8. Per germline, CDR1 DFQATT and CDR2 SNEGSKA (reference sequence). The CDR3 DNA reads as TGCAGTGCTAGGACCCTTCGGACTAGCGGGAACAATGAGCAGTTCTTC. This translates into CSARTLRTSGNNEQFF.

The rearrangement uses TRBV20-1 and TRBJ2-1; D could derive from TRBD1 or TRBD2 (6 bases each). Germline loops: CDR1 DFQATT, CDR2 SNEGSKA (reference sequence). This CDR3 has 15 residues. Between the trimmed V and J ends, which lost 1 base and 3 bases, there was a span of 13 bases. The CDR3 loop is CSARGGAGGYNEQFF. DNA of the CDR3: TGCAGTGCTAGAGGGGGGGCCGGTGGCTACAATGAGCAGTTCTTC.

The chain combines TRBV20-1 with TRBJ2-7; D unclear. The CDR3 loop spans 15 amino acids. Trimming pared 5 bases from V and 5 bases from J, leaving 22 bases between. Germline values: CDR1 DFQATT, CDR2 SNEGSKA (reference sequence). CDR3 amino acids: CSAHQSTSARNEQYF. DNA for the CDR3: TGCAGTGCTCACCAGTCGACCAGCGCACGTAACGAGCAGTACTTC.

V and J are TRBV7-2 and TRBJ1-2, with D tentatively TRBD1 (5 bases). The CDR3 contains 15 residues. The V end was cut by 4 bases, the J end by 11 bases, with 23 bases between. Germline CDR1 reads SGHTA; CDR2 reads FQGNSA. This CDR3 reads CASSSPPKTRQLYTF. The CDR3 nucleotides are TGTGCCAGCAGCTCGCCCCCCAAGACCAGACAGCTATACACCTTC.

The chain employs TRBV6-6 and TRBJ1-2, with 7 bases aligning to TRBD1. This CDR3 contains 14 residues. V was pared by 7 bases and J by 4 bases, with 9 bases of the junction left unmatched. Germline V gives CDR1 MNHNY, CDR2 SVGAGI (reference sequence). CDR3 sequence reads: CASNDPGQSYGYTF. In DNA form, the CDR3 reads TGTGCCAGCAACGATCCGGGACAGAGCTATGGCTACACCTTC.

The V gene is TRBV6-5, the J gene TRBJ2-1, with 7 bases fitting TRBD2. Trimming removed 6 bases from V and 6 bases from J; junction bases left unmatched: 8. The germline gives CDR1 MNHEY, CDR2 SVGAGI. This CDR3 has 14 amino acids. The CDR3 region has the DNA TGTGCCAGCAGGCCGGGACTATCCACCAATGAGCAGTTCTTC. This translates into CASRPGLSTNEQFF.

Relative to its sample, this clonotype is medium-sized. The CDR3 is CASSLTIARYNEQFF. The CDR3 coding sequence is TGTGCCAGCAGCTTAACGATCGCCAGGTACAATGAGCAGTTCTTC. The V gene is TRBV7-3, the J gene TRBJ2-1; D not resolved. Germline lookup yields CDR1 SGHTA and CDR2 FQGTGA. The V and J ends lost 0 bases and 4 bases respectively, with 10 bases between them. The CDR3 is 15 residues long.

This chain's CDR3 is CASSGWTGFYTF. The CDR3 DNA follows: TGCGCCAGCAGCGGATGGACAGGGTTCTACACCTTC. The V gene is TRBV5-1, the J gene TRBJ1-2; TRBD1 aligns across 8 bases. The CDR3 extends over 12 amino acids. J lost 10 bases, V lost 4 bases, and 6 bases had no gene match. Germline values: CDR1 SGHRS, CDR2 YFSETQ.

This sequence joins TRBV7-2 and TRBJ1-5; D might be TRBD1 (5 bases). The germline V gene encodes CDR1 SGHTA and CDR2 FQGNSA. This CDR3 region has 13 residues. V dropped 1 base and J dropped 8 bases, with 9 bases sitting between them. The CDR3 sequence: CASSLGPGKPQHF. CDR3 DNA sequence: TGTGCCAGCAGCTTAGGGCCAGGGAAGCCCCAGCATTTT.

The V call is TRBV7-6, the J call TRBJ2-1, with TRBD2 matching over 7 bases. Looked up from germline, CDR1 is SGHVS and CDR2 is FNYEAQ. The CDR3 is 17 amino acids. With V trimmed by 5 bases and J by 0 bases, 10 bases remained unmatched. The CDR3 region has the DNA TGTGCCAGCAGCCCCCGTAGCGGGTCTGACTCCTACAATGAGCAGTTCTTC. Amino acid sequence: CASSPRSGSDSYNEQFF.

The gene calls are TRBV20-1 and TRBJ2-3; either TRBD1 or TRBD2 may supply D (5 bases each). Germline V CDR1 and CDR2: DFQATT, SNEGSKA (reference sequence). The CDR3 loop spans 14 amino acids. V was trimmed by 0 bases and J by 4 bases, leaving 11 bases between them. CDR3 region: CSARDYRGADTQYF. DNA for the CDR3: TGCAGTGCTAGAGATTATCGGGGCGCAGATACGCAGTATTTT.

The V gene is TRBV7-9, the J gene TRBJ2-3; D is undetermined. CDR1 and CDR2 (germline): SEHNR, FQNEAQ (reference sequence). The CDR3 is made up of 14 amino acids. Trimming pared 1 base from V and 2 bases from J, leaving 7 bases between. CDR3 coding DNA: TGTGCCAGCAGCTTAGAGACTCACACAGATACGCAGTATTTT. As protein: CASSLETHTDTQYF.